Below are 7 T cell receptor beta chains sequenced from a single sample in a study of OX40 agonist ivuxolimab in advanced cancers. Only in-frame clones appear in the TCRdb table, and some are missing; sequencing was by immunoSEQ multiplex PCR. The sample holds about 48,000 clones, about nine tenths seen once. The material sequenced was CD4+ or CD8+ T cells sorted from blood, taken in a trial of the OX40 agonist ivuxolimab. The source of these receptors is an adult with an advanced solid tumor such as melanoma, head and neck, liver or kidney cancer.

The genes are TRBV10-1 and TRBJ2-3; D tentatively fits TRBD1 or TRBD2 (6 bases each). Between the trimmed V and J ends, which lost 6 bases and 2 bases, there was a span of 18 bases. Per the germline V gene, CDR1 is WNHNN and CDR2 is SYGVQD (reference sequence). CDR3 length: 16 residues. The CDR3 region has the DNA TGCGCCAGCAGCCGGGGGAACAGGGAAATCACAGATACGCAGTATTTT. This encodes CASSRGNREITDTQYF.

CDR3 coding DNA: TGTGCCAGCAGTTACAGGGGTGGGGGCAATCAGCCCCAGCATTTT. Translating gives CASSYRGGGNQPQHF. V and J are TRBV6-5 and TRBJ1-5; D might be TRBD1 (5 bases). The germline V gene has CDR1 MNHEY and CDR2 SVGAGI. The germline V and J ends were trimmed by 2 bases and 2 bases, with 10 bases remaining between them. The CDR3 length is 15 residues.

The chain employs TRBV6-6 and TRBJ2-1; 14 bases align to TRBD2. The CDR3 is 15 residues long. Germline assignment: CDR1 MNHNY and CDR2 SVGAGI (reference sequence). V lost 6 bases and J lost 6; bases outside the gene matches: 4. CDR3 in DNA: TGTGCCAGCAGCCCCGGGACTAGCGGGGGCAATGAGCAGTTCTTC. Its protein product is CASSPGTSGGNEQFF.

This chain connects TRBV7-9 to TRBJ1-1, with D perhaps matching TRBD1 (5 bases). This CDR3 region has 13 residues. V dropped 4 bases and J dropped 5 bases, with 11 bases sitting between them. Germline lookup yields CDR1 SEHNR and CDR2 FQNEAQ (reference sequence). The CDR3 coding sequence is TGTGCCAGCAGCTCCTGGGACGGTACTGAAGCTTTCTTT. This codes for CASSSWDGTEAFF.

This chain connects TRBV27 to TRBJ1-1, with D maybe TRBD1 (5 bases). V was shortened by 3 bases and J by 5 bases, with 10 bases between the two germline ends. The CDR3 loop spans 13 amino acids. Germline V gene lookup returns CDR1 MNHEY and CDR2 SMNVEV (reference sequence). DNA for the CDR3: TGTGCCAGCAGTTTCCGGGGCCGGACTGAAGCTTTCTTT. Protein: CASSFRGRTEAFF.

The J gene is TRBJ1-5, the V gene TRBV19; D gene uncertain. V dropped 5 bases and J dropped 4 bases, with 9 bases sitting between them. Germline lookup yields CDR1 LNHDA and CDR2 SQIVND (reference sequence). The CDR3 runs to 13 residues. CDR3 loop: CASSFAGNQPQHF. The CDR3, as DNA: TGTGCCAGTAGTTTTGCGGGAAATCAGCCCCAGCATTTT.

The rearrangement links TRBV29-1 to TRBJ1-2; 12 positions agree with TRBD1. The V segment lost 6 bases and the J segment 7 bases; nucleotides outside the gene matches: 3. Per the germline V gene, CDR1 is SQVTM and CDR2 is ANQGSEA. The length of the CDR3 is 12 residues. CDR3 sequence reads: CSVEGQGAGYTF. The CDR3 nucleotides are TGCAGCGTCGAGGGACAGGGGGCTGGCTACACCTTC. The whole variable domain, remainder taken from reference TRBV29-1 and TRBJ1-2, is SAVISQKPSRDICQRGTSLTIQCQVDSQVTMMFWYRQQPGQSLTLIATANQGSEATYESGFVIDKFPISRPNLTFSTLTVSNMSPEDSSIYLCSVEGQGAGYTFGSGTRLTVV.